This is a list of T cell receptor beta chains from one sample in a study of shared clonotypes between healthy human individuals. TCRdb keeps only in-frame clones here, not all; method: immunoSEQ multiplex PCR. The sample lists 950,000 to 1,100,000 clones, about 75% occurring once. Material: memory CD4+ T cells sorted from blood. The receptors here all came from a man younger than 35 in good health. CDR3s include the opening cysteine and the closing phenylalanine or tryptophan.

j_gene: TRBJ2-1; v_gene: TRBV4-2; CDR3aa: CASSQTHSGAGVYNEQFF
j_gene: TRBJ2-3; v_gene: TRBV30; CDR3aa: CACGTTDTQYF
j_gene: TRBJ2-7; v_gene: TRBV15; CDR3aa: CATSRDIGTYEQYF
j_gene: TRBJ1-5; v_gene: TRBV5-1; CDR3aa: CASSLGGNNQPQHF
j_gene: TRBJ2-1; v_gene: TRBV18; CDR3aa: CASSPGSGSYNEQFF
j_gene: TRBJ1-1; v_gene: TRBV7-9; CDR3aa: CASSSGTYVRAFF
j_gene: TRBJ2-7; v_gene: TRBV6-5; CDR3aa: CASSYSRAGGGYEQYF
j_gene: TRBJ2-5; v_gene: TRBV28; CDR3aa: CASSLPQTTQYF
j_gene: TRBJ2-2; v_gene: TRBV5-5; CDR3aa: CASSESGRHTGELFF
j_gene: TRBJ1-6; v_gene: TRBV30; CDR3aa: CAWSGTGGNSPLHF